This T cell receptor (beta chain) was captured by sequencing in a study of OX40 agonist ivuxolimab in advanced cancers. Whole-study findings and limits: Fewer expanded clones were found on average in CD4+ than in CD8+ T cells.

Clones were sequenced by immunoSEQ multiplex PCR, and TCRdb holds only the in-frame ones, with some missing. The data show under 40,000 clones, about three quarters seen once. The length of the CDR3 is 12 residues. V was trimmed by 4 bases and J by 4 bases, leaving 11 bases between them. Germline loops: CDR1 SQVTM, CDR2 ANQGSEA. Concerning this clone: Its antigen is still unknown.

The genes are TRBV29-1 and TRBJ2-7; D is unresolved. The clonotype originates from an adult with an advanced solid tumor such as melanoma, head and neck, liver or kidney cancer. Sequencing used CD4+ or CD8+ T cells sorted from blood, obtained in a trial of the OX40 agonist ivuxolimab. CDR3 region: CSVVGNRYEQYF. CDR3 coding DNA: TGCAGCGTTGTGGGAAACCGTTACGAGCAGTACTTC.